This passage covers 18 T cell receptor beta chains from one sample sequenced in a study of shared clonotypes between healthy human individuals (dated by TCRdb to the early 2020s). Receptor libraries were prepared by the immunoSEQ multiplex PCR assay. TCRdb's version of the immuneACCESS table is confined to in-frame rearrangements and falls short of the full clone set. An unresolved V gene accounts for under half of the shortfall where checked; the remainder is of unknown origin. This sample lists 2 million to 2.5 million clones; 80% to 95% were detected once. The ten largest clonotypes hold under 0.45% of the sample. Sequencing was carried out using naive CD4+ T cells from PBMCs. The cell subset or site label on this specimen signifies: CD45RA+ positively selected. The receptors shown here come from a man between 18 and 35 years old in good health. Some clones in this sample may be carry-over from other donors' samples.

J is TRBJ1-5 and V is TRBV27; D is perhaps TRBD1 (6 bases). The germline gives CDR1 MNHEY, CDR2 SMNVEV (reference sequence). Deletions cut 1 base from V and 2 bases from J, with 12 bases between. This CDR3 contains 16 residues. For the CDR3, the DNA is TGTGCCAGCAGTTTATTTCCGGGGGCGGGCAATCAGCCCCAGCATTTT. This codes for CASSLFPGAGNQPQHF.

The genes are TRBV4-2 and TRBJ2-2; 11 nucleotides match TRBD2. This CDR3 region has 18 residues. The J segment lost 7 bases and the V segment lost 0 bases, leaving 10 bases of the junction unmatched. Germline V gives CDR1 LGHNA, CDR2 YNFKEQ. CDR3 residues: CASSQEGGLAANYGELFF. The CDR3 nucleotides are TGTGCCAGCAGCCAAGAAGGGGGACTAGCGGCGAATTACGGGGAGCTGTTTTTT.

Written as DNA, the CDR3 is TGTGCCAGCAACACAGCCTACCAAGAGACCCAGTACTTC. Protein: CASNTAYQETQYF. The V call is TRBV6-5, the J call TRBJ2-5; D uncertain. This CDR3 contains 13 residues. Trimming pared 7 bases from V and 0 bases from J, leaving 9 bases between. Germline lookup yields CDR1 MNHEY and CDR2 SVGAGI.

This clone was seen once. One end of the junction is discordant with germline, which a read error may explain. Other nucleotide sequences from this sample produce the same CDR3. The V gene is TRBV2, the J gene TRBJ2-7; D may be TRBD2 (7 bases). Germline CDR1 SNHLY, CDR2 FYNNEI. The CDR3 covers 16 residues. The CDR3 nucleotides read TGCGCCAGCAGTGGGGGGGACACCCGAAATGGCTACGAGCAGTACTTC. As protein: CASSGGDTRNGYEQYF.

The CDR3 DNA reads as TGTGCCAGTCATCCAGCGGGAGGGCCATTCAATGAGCAGTTCTTC. Its protein is CASHPAGGPFNEQFF. V and J are TRBV28 and TRBJ2-1, with 10 bases that match TRBD2. This CDR3 is built from 15 residues. Per germline, CDR1 MDHEN and CDR2 SYDVKM. The trim removed 9 bases at V and 6 bases at J, leaving 11 bases unmatched.

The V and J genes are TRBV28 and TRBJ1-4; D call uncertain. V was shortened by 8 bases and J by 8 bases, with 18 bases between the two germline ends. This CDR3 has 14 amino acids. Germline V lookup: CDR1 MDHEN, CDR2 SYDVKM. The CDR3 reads CASFALHTVEKLFF. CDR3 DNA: TGTGCCAGCTTCGCCCTACACACCGTCGAAAAACTGTTTTTT.

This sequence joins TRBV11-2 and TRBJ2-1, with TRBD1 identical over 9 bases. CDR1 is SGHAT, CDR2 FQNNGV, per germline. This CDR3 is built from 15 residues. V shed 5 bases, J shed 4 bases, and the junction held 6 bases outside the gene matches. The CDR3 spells CASSAGTGSYNEQFF. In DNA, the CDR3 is TGTGCCAGCAGCGCAGGGACAGGGTCGTACAATGAGCAGTTCTTC.

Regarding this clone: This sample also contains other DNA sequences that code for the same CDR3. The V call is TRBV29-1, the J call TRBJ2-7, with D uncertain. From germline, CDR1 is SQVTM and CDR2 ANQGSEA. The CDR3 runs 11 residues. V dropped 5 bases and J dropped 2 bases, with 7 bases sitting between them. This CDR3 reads CSVTHTYEQYF. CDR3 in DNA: TGCAGCGTTACTCACACCTACGAGCAGTACTTC.

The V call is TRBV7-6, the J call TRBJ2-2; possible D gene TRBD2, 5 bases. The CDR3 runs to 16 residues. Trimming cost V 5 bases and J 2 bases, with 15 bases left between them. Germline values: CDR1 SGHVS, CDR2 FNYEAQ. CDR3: CASSPLRLINTGELFF. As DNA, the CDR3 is TGTGCCAGCAGCCCCTTGCGACTAATAAACACCGGGGAGCTGTTTTTT.

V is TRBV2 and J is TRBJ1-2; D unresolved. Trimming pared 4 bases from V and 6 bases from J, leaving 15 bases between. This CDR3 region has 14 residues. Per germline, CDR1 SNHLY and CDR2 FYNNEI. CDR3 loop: CASSAATEINGYTF. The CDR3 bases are TGTGCCAGCAGTGCTGCTACGGAGATAAATGGCTACACCTTC.

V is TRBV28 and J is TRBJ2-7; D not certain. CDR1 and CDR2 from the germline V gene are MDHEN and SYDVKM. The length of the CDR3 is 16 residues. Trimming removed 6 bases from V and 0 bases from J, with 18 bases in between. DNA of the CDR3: TGTGCCAGCAGACCCCTCCGGTTAGCCTTCTCCTACGAGCAGTACTTC. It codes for CASRPLRLAFSYEQYF.

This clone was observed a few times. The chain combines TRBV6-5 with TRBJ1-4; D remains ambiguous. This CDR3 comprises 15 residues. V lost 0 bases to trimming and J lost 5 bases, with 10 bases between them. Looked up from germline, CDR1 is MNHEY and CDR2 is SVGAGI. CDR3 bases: TGTGCCAGCAGTTACTCCTATCCCGCAAATGAAAAACTGTTTTTT. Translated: CASSYSYPANEKLFF.

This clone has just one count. For the CDR3, the DNA is TGTGCCAGCAGTTTTTTGGGACTAGCGGCCTCTGGGGCCAACGTCCTGACTTTC. This translates into CASSFLGLAASGANVLTF. This chain links TRBV27 with TRBJ2-6; TRBD2 matches 11 bases. The ends lost 3 bases at V and 0 bases at J; junction bases unmatched: 4. This CDR3 has 18 residues. Germline loops: CDR1 MNHEY, CDR2 SMNVEV (reference sequence).

DNA of the CDR3: TGCGCCAGCGGGACCTCGAGGGGGGGTATGAACACTGAAGCTTTCTTT. Translated: CASGTSRGGMNTEAFF. The genes are TRBV5-1 and TRBJ1-1; D is perhaps TRBD1 (6 bases). CDR3 size: 16 residues. The V gene lost 7 bases and the J gene lost 0 bases, with 19 bases spanning the gap. Germline V gene data show CDR1 as SGHRS and CDR2 as YFSETQ.

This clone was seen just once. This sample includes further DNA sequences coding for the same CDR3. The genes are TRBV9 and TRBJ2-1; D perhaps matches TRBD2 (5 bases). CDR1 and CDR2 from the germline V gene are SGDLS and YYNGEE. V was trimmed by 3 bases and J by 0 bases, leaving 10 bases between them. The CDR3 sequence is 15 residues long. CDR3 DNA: TGTGCCAGCAGCGCGAGCGGAGGCTCCTACAATGAGCAGTTCTTC. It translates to CASSASGGSYNEQFF.

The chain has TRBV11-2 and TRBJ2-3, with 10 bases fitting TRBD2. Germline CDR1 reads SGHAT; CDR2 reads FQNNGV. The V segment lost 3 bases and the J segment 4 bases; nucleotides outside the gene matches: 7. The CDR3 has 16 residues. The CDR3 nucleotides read TGTGCCAGCAGCTTCACTAGCGGGAACGCCGCAGATACGCAGTATTTT. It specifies CASSFTSGNAADTQYF.

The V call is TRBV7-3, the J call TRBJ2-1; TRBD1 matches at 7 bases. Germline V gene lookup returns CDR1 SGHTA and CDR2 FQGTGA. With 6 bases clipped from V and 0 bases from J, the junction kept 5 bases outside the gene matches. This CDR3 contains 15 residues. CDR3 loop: CASRAPGGSYNEQFF. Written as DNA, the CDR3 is TGTGCCAGCAGGGCCCCAGGGGGCTCCTACAATGAGCAGTTCTTC. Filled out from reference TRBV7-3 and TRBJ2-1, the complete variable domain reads GAGVSQTPSNKVTEKGKYVELRCDPISGHTALYWYRQSLGQGPEFLIYFQGTGAADDSGLPNDRFFAVRPEGSVSTLKIQRTERGDSAVYLCASRAPGGSYNEQFFGPGTRLTVL.

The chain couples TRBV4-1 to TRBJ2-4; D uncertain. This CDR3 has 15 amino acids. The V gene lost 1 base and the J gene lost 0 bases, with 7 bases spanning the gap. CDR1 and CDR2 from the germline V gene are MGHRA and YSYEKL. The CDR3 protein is CASSQVSLAKNIQYF. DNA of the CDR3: TGCGCCAGCAGCCAAGTTAGTCTAGCCAAAAACATTCAGTACTTC.